The entry below describes one T cell receptor beta chain. V gave up 3 bases and J gave up 7 bases, with 10 bases separating them. CDR1 and CDR2 from the germline V gene are LNHDA and SQIVND (reference sequence). This CDR3 contains 13 residues. This specimen comes from a study of blood T cell repertoires in COVID-19. Study-level information: Sites in the United States, Italy and Spain provided acute and convalescent COVID-19 samples.

Using immunoSEQ multiplex PCR, the repertoire was profiled, and TCRdb retains in-frame clones only, with some absent. The sample shows around 130,000 clones, roughly three quarters of them seen only once. The chain links TRBV19 to TRBJ1-5; D call uncertain. This TCR was recovered from a human donor in a cohort sampled during active COVID-19. Sequencing was performed on peripheral blood. The CDR3 here is CASSMGTEQPQHF. In DNA, the CDR3 is TGTGCCAGTAGTATGGGTACAGAGCAGCCCCAGCATTTT.